Each of the 18 T cell receptor beta chains below was sequenced from the same sample in a study of blood T cell repertoires in COVID-19. Clones were read by immunoSEQ multiplex PCR, and TCRdb kept only the in-frame ones, dropping some. The sample includes fewer than 250,000 clones, 80% to 85% of them seen just once. Sequencing was carried out using PBMCs or T cells enriched from blood (not recorded which). These receptors were obtained from a woman between 40 and 55 years old who had recovered from COVID-19.

The chain uses TRBV13 and TRBJ1-5, with 7 bases that match TRBD1. V was pared by 5 bases and J by 3 bases, with 13 bases of the junction left unmatched. This CDR3 is 17 amino acids long. Germline CDR1 reads PRHDT; CDR2 reads FYEKMQ (reference sequence). This CDR3 reads CASSEIIGDRANQPQHF. In DNA form, the CDR3 reads TGTGCCAGCAGCGAAATTATAGGTGACAGGGCCAATCAGCCCCAGCATTTT.

This rearrangement joins TRBV10-2 to TRBJ2-1, with a weak D call TRBD2 (6 bases). Germline CDR1 is WSHSY and CDR2 is SAAADI. The CDR3 sequence is 15 residues long. V was shortened by 2 bases and J by 4 bases, with 12 bases between the two germline ends. The CDR3 loop reads CASSEVGSGYNEQFF. In DNA, the CDR3 is TGCGCCAGCAGTGAGGTGGGTAGCGGATACAATGAGCAGTTCTTC.

The chain employs TRBV9 and TRBJ2-3, with 10 positions matching TRBD2. The J segment lost 4 bases and the V segment lost 5 bases, leaving 4 bases of the junction unmatched. The germline V gene encodes CDR1 SGDLS and CDR2 YYNGEE. There are 14 residues in the CDR3. The CDR3 region has the DNA TGTGCCAGCAGGCCTAGCGGGAGCTCAGATACGCAGTATTTT. Translated, it gives CASRPSGSSDTQYF.

The V gene is TRBV6-1, the J gene TRBJ1-2; D is undetermined. The CDR3 is made up of 13 amino acids. Germline lookup yields CDR1 MNHNS and CDR2 SASEGT. Deletions cut 1 base from V and 8 bases from J, with 11 bases between. In nucleotides, the CDR3 is TGTGCCAGCAGTGAAGAGATAGGGAGGGGCTACACCTTC. It specifies CASSEEIGRGYTF.

The chain carries TRBV7-9 and TRBJ2-3; 7 positions agree with TRBD2. The CDR3 runs 15 residues. After removal of 4 bases from V and 1 base from J, the junction contained 5 bases not matched to a gene. CDR1 and CDR2 from the germline V gene are SEHNR and FQNEAQ (reference sequence). This CDR3 is CASSSLRGGTDTQYF. Written as DNA, the CDR3 is TGTGCCAGCAGCTCCCTCCGGGGGGGCACAGATACGCAGTATTTT.

This clone came up once. The rearrangement links TRBV19 to TRBJ2-3; a weak D match, TRBD1 (6 bases). The germline CDR1 and CDR2 sequences are LNHDA and SQIVND (reference sequence). The CDR3 loop spans 14 amino acids. V lost 5 bases and J 5 bases, leaving 14 bases between the germline ends. This CDR3 is CASSANRVGDTQYF. Here the CDR3 DNA reads TGTGCCAGTAGTGCAAACAGGGTCGGAGATACGCAGTATTTT.

The table lists this clone with a few counts. V gene TRBV18 combines with J gene TRBJ1-6, with TRBD1 matching over 12 bases. Losses at the gene ends were 6 bases for V and 9 bases for J; bases not matched to a gene: 3. The length of the CDR3 is 14 residues. The germline V gene encodes CDR1 KGHSH and CDR2 LQKENI. CDR3 in amino acids: CASSGQGATSPLHF. Written as DNA, the CDR3 is TGTGCCAGCTCGGGACAGGGGGCGACTTCACCCCTCCACTTT.

This chain links TRBV6-1 with TRBJ2-1, with a weak D call TRBD1 (5 bases). Germline-derived CDR1 and CDR2 are MNHNS and SASEGT. The length of the CDR3 is 15 residues. Trimming pared 3 bases from V and 6 bases from J, leaving 15 bases between. This CDR3 is CASSEWRIRGNEQFF. The CDR3 DNA reads as TGTGCCAGCAGTGAGTGGCGGATAAGGGGCAATGAGCAGTTCTTC.

This rearrangement joins TRBV7-2 to TRBJ2-1; 11 bases are shared with TRBD2. The germline gives CDR1 SGHTA, CDR2 FQGNSA. The V segment lost 2 bases and the J segment 4 bases; nucleotides outside the gene matches: 4. The CDR3 contains 16 residues. CDR3 DNA sequence: TGTGCCAGCAGCTTAAGACGACTAGCGGGATACAATGAGCAGTTCTTC. Its protein product is CASSLRRLAGYNEQFF.

The rearrangement joins TRBV5-1 to TRBJ1-1; TRBD1 aligns across 10 bases. The ends lost 4 bases at V and 5 bases at J; junction bases unmatched: 2. This CDR3 has 13 residues. Germline loops: CDR1 SGHRS, CDR2 YFSETQ. CDR3 nucleotide sequence: TGCGCCAGCAGCACGGGACAGGGGACTGAAGCTTTCTTT. This sequence encodes CASSTGQGTEAFF.

This clone was seen just once. The rearrangement uses TRBV10-2 and TRBJ1-4; D remains unclear. Germline CDR1 and CDR2: WSHSY and SAAADI. V was pared by 8 bases and J by 7 bases, with 11 bases between. The CDR3 has 12 residues. CDR3 sequence: CASGSGFEKLFF. The CDR3 nucleotides are TGCGCCAGCGGTTCGGGGTTTGAAAAACTGTTTTTT.

CDR3 amino acids: CSAPNSRGTEAFF. The CDR3 DNA reads as TGCAGCGCCCCAAACAGTCGGGGCACTGAAGCTTTCTTT. This sequence joins TRBV29-1 and TRBJ1-1, with unresolved D. This CDR3 region has 13 residues. Trimming removed 7 bases at V and 4 bases at J, with 16 bases between. Germline-derived CDR1 and CDR2 are SQVTM and ANQGSEA.

This chain uses TRBV5-1 with TRBJ2-7, with 12 nucleotides matching TRBD2. The V gene's germline CDR1 is SGHRS and CDR2 YFSETQ. This CDR3 contains 15 residues. The J segment lost 6 bases and the V segment lost 0 bases, leaving 4 bases of the junction unmatched. Written as DNA, the CDR3 is TGCGCCAGCAGCTTGGCGGCTAGCGGGGGGGGCGAGCAGTACTTC. Translation: CASSLAASGGGEQYF.

This clone was detected only a few times. The chain employs TRBV19 and TRBJ2-1, with 9 nucleotides matching TRBD2. The CDR3 has 15 amino acids. Germline values: CDR1 LNHDA, CDR2 SQIVND (reference sequence). The junction had 7 bases not matched to a gene; V was cut back by 4 bases and J by 6 bases. CDR3 nucleotide sequence: TGTGCCAGTAGTAAGGGACTAGCCCTCCTCAATGAGCAGTTCTTC. It yields the protein CASSKGLALLNEQFF.

This clone was observed a single time. Here the CDR3 DNA reads TGTGCCAGCAGTTCACGGGACAGCTATGGCTACACCTTC. It translates to CASSSRDSYGYTF. The gene calls are TRBV3-1 (or the pseudogene TRBV3-2) and TRBJ1-2, with TRBD1 identical over 7 bases. The CDR3 sequence is 13 residues long. Trimming at V came to 6 bases and at J to 4 bases, leaving 5 bases not matched to a gene. Germline CDR1 reads LGHDT; CDR2 reads YNNKEL (reference sequence).

This chain joins TRBV11-2 and TRBJ2-1; D is uncertain. The V and J ends lost 5 bases and 7 bases respectively, with 12 bases between them. Germline assignment: CDR1 SGHAT and CDR2 FQNNGV. CDR3 length equals 13 residues. Written as DNA, the CDR3 is TGTGCCAGCAGCCCACGAATCGGTAATGAGCAGTTCTTC. Translated: CASSPRIGNEQFF.

The CDR3, as DNA: TGTGCCATCAGTGAAGGACTCAATAATTCACCCCTCCACTTT. It translates to CAISEGLNNSPLHF. The chain is built from TRBV10-3 and TRBJ1-6, with unresolved D. Trimming pared 3 bases from V and 5 bases from J, leaving 8 bases between. The germline V gene has CDR1 ENHRY and CDR2 SYGVKD. This CDR3 is built from 14 residues.

The chain uses TRBV3-1 (or the pseudogene TRBV3-2) and TRBJ1-1, with 8 bases fitting TRBD1. Per the germline V gene, CDR1 is LGHDT and CDR2 is YNNKEL (reference sequence). CDR3 size: 17 residues. After removal of 0 bases from V and 5 bases from J, the junction contained 11 bases not matched to a gene. The CDR3 DNA sequence: TGTGCCAGCAGCCAAGATGGTGGCAGGGGGCGATCAACTGAAGCTTTCTTT. Translation gives CASSQDGGRGRSTEAFF.